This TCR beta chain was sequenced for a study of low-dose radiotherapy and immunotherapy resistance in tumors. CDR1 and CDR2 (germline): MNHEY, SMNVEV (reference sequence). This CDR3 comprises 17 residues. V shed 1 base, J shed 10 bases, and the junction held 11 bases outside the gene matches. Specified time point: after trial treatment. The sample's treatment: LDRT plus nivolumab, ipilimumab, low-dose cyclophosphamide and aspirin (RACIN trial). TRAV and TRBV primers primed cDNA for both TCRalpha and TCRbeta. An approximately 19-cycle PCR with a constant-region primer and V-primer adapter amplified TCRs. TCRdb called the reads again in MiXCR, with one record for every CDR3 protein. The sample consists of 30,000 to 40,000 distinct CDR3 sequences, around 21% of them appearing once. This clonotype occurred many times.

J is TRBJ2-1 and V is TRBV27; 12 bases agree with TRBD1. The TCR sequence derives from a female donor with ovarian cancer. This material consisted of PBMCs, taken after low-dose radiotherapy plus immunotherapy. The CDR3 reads CASSLWWDRGPMWEQFF. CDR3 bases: TGTGCCAGCAGTTTATGGTGGGACAGGGGGCCGATGTGGGAGCAGTTCTTC.